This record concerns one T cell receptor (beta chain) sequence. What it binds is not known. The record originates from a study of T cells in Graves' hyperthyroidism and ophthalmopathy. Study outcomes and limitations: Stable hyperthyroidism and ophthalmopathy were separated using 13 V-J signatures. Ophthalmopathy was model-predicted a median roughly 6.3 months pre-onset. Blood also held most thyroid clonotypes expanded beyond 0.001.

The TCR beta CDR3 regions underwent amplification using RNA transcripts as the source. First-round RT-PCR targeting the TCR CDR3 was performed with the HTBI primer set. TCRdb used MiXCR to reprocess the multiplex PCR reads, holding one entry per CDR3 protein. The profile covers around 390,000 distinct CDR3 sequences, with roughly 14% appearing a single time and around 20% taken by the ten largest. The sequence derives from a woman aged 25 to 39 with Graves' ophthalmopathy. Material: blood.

CDR3 bases: TGTGCCAGCTCACCACTAGCGGGAGAGGGGGAGACCCAGTACTTC. It codes for CASSPLAGEGETQYF. The chain carries TRBV18 and TRBJ2-5, with 9 bases aligning to TRBD2. The J segment lost 5 bases and the V segment lost 1 base, leaving 5 bases of the junction unmatched. CDR1 and CDR2 from the germline V gene are KGHSH and LQKENI. The CDR3 spans 15 residues. The full variable domain, completed using reference TRBV18 and TRBJ2-5, is NAGVMQNPRHLVRRRGQEARLRCSPMKGHSHVYWYRQLPEEGLKFMVYLQKENIIDESGMPKERFSAEFPKEGPSILRIQQVVRGDSAAYFCASSPLAGEGETQYFGPGTRLLVL.